The entry that follows covers one T cell receptor (beta chain) sequence. TCRdb keeps only in-frame clones here, not all; method: immunoSEQ multiplex PCR. The sample lists millions of clones, approximately 95% occurring once. The sample comes from a study of shared clonotypes between healthy human individuals. CDR3 length: 15 residues. The germline V and J ends were trimmed by 4 bases and 0 bases, with 13 bases remaining between them. Germline V lookup: CDR1 SQVTM, CDR2 ANQGSEA. Sequenced material: naive CD4+ T cells from PBMCs. As for subset: CD45RA+ positively selected. The chain links TRBV29-1 to TRBJ1-5, with D tentatively TRBD1 (5 bases). The sequence was collected from a man in his late teens or twenties in good health. Some clones in this sample may be carry-over from other donors' samples. The CDR3 loop reads CSVGRGPPSNQPQHF. CDR3 nucleotides: TGCAGCGTTGGAAGGGGACCCCCTAGCAATCAGCCCCAGCATTTT.